Reported below is one T cell receptor beta chain. The J segment lost 0 bases and the V segment lost 6 bases, leaving 5 bases of the junction unmatched. The germline gives CDR1 SNHLY, CDR2 FYNNEI. CDR3 length: 15 residues. The sample belongs to a study of cytomegalovirus exposure and HLA in healthy donors. PCR primers comprised 60 Vbeta and 13 Jbeta primers. Method: immunoSEQ multiplex PCR; TCRdb's copy keeps in-frame clones and lacks some. This sample has over 100,000 clones, with 77% found just once. Sequencing was performed on PBMCs. This TCR came from a male donor in good health and CMV-seropositive. J is TRBJ2-1 and V is TRBV2; 7 nucleotides agree with TRBD1. The DNA of the CDR3 is TGTGCCAGCAGCGAGACAGGGAGCTCCTACAATGAGCAGTTCTTC. This codes for CASSETGSSYNEQFF.